Listed below are T cell receptor beta chains from one sample, sequenced in a study of human T cells and chemical hapten exposure. MiXCR, applied by TCRdb to the RACE reads, yields one record per CDR3 protein. The sample includes approximately 52,000 distinct CDR3 sequences, roughly a tenth of them seen just once. The material was whole blood, obtained in connection with sensitization to the hapten diphenylcyclopropenone (DPC). These receptors originate from a woman between 40 and 50 years old with alopecia areata. Some clones in this sample may be carry-over from other donors' samples. Each CDR3 is given with its conserved first and last residue. D genes are given only for firm matches. Where a row states a size, it is once, few, many or the class of an expanded clone; other rows omit it.

CASSKSTEGTDTQYF	TGTGCCAGCAGCAAATCGACCGAAGGCACAGATACGCAGTATTTT	TRBV9	TRBJ2-3	.	.
CASSFVGTGGNNSPLHF	TGTGCCAGCAGCTTCGTGGGGACAGGGGGCAATAATTCACCCCTCCACTTT	TRBV7-2	TRBJ1-6	TRBD1	many
CASSDRGLEAFF	TGTGCCAGCAGTGACAGGGGTTTGGAAGCTTTCTTT	TRBV2	TRBJ1-1	.	many
CASRGLAGEISTQYF	TGTGCCAGCAGGGGACTAGCGGGGGAAATAAGTACGCAGTATTTT	TRBV2	TRBJ2-3	TRBD2	many
CASSPQTGGAEAFF	TGTGCCAGCAGCCCACAAACCGGGGGGGCTGAAGCTTTCTTT	TRBV11-2	TRBJ1-1	.	few
CASIRADRYNEQFF	TGTGCCAGCATACGGGCGGACCGCTACAATGAGCAGTTCTTC	TRBV6-2/TRBV6-3	TRBJ2-1	.	few
CASSLALEGRGFYGYTF	TGTGCCAGCAGCTTAGCGCTTGAGGGTAGAGGGTTTTATGGCTACACCTTC	TRBV7-2	TRBJ1-2	.	many
CSATPAGVSYEQYF	TGCAGTGCCACACCAGCGGGGGTCTCCTACGAGCAGTACTTC	TRBV20-1	TRBJ2-7	TRBD2	few
CASSVPLGNTIYF	TGTGCCAGCAGTGTACCACTTGGAAACACCATATATTTT	TRBV12-3/TRBV12-4	TRBJ1-3	.	.
CASSFRQGREKLFF	TGTGCCAGCAGTTTTAGACAGGGCAGAGAAAAACTGTTTTTT	TRBV28	TRBJ1-4	TRBD1	many
CASSRGTGNTIYF	TGTGCCAGCAGCCGCGGAACTGGAAACACCATATATTTT	TRBV16	TRBJ1-3	.	many
CASSLTGRNTGELFF	TGCGCCAGCAGCTTAACTGGCAGGAACACCGGGGAGCTGTTTTTT	TRBV5-1	TRBJ2-2	.	.
CASIMNSGNTIYF	TGTGCCAGCATCATGAACTCTGGAAACACCATATATTTT	TRBV2	TRBJ1-3	.	few
CASSVDGDEQYF	TGTGCCAGCAGCGTAGACGGGGACGAGCAGTACTTC	TRBV9	TRBJ2-7	.	few
CASSPRIPGQNIYGYTF	TGTGCCAGCAGCCCTCGAATCCCTGGACAGAATATTTATGGCTACACCTTC	TRBV27	TRBJ1-2	.	many
CASSQWPSGVETQYF	TGTGCCAGCAGCCAATGGCCCAGCGGCGTAGAGACCCAGTACTTC	TRBV3-1	TRBJ2-5	.	many
CSARTSGGWATDTQYF	TGCAGTGCTAGAACTTCAGGGGGGTGGGCCACAGATACGCAGTATTTT	TRBV20-1	TRBJ2-3	.	many
CSVCTGGATEAFF	TGCAGCGTCTGTACAGGGGGCGCGACTGAAGCTTTCTTT	TRBV29-1	TRBJ1-1	TRBD1	many
CASSAGQGGTEAFF	TGTGCCAGCAGCGCCGGACAGGGAGGGACTGAAGCTTTCTTT	TRBV9	TRBJ1-1	TRBD1	few
CSADGQGAAGELFF	TGCAGTGCTGACGGACAGGGGGCGGCCGGGGAGCTGTTTTTT	TRBV20-1	TRBJ2-2	TRBD1	many
CASSLLAGRDTQYF	TGTGCCAGCAGCTTACTAGCGGGAAGAGATACGCAGTATTTT	TRBV7-9	TRBJ2-3	TRBD2	.
CASSYVRDRGKETQYF	TGTGCCAGCAGTTACGTCCGGGACAGGGGGAAGGAGACCCAGTACTTC	TRBV6-2/TRBV6-3	TRBJ2-5	TRBD1	many
CASSVRDGGGTDTQYF	TGTGCCAGCAGCGTACGGGACGGGGGCGGCACAGATACGCAGTATTTT	TRBV9	TRBJ2-3	.	.
CASRTTGHEQYF	TGTGCCAGCAGGACGACAGGACACGAGCAGTACTTC	TRBV28	TRBJ2-7	.	few
CASSSQAGGHNEQFF	TGTGCCAGCAGCTCCCAAGCGGGGGGGCACAATGAGCAGTTCTTC	TRBV9	TRBJ2-1	TRBD2	few
CASSFIGGRNTEAFF	TGTGCCAGCAGTTTCATCGGGGGGAGAAACACTGAAGCTTTCTTT	TRBV27	TRBJ1-1	.	few
CASSQGISGGVLYEQYF	TGTGCCAGCAGCCAAGGAATTTCGGGGGGTGTCCTCTACGAGCAGTACTTC	TRBV4-2	TRBJ2-7	TRBD2	many
CASSFTVNSPLHF	TGTGCCAGCAGCTTCACGGTTAATTCACCCCTCCACTTT	TRBV5-4	TRBJ1-6	.	many
CAISPEAGAQETQYF	TGTGCCATCAGTCCCGAGGCCGGTGCTCAAGAGACCCAGTACTTC	TRBV10-3	TRBJ2-5	.	many